What follows describes a single T cell receptor beta chain. Its matching antigen is unknown. TCRdb re-derived calls from the 5' RACE reads in MiXCR, one entry per CDR3 protein. Of 1,800,000 or so distinct CDR3 sequences detected, 32% appear once; the ten largest clones hold 0.27%. The sample originates from a study of identical twins. Broader study findings: The models gave estimates that fell short of the out-of-frame TCR alpha sharing seen in monozygotic twins.

This CDR3 region has 15 residues. Germline V gives CDR1 DFQATT, CDR2 SNEGSKA (reference sequence). Trimming removed 5 bases at V and 9 bases at J, with 24 bases between. This sequence was found in a newborn girl in good health. The specimen sequenced was cord blood. V gene TRBV20-1 combines with J gene TRBJ2-3; tentatively, D is TRBD2 (6 bases). CDR3 region: CSAPPRGAGTRTQYF. The CDR3 coding sequence is TGCAGTGCTCCTCCCCGAGGCGCGGGAACCAGGACGCAGTATTTT.